The clone carrying this T cell receptor beta chain came up a few times. What it recognizes is unknown. This CDR3 comprises 16 residues. From germline, CDR1 is MGHRA and CDR2 YSYEKL. Trimming removed 1 base from V and 1 base from J, with 11 bases in between. Reverse transcribing all isolated RNA meant expressed TCRB transcripts were sequenced. Method: immunoSEQ multiplex PCR; TCRdb's copy keeps in-frame clones and lacks some. The sample holds around 250,000 clones, 11% to 15% seen once. One heparinised draw, averaging approximately 120 mL, was taken per donor. Sorted populations were all over 95% pure. These data come from a study of beta chain features in type 1 diabetes. For the study at large: Investigators examined nearly 110,000,000 sorted cells across all samples.

Study outcomes and limitations: Moderate but significant shortening of TCRB CDR3s was recorded in all four CD4+ subsets from Type 1 diabetes patients.

Sequenced input: naive CD4+ T cells from blood. This receptor was obtained from a man younger than 45 with type 1 diabetes. V gene TRBV4-1 combines with J gene TRBJ1-5; D not certain. The chain's CDR3 is CASSQAVAGSNQPQHF. CDR3 DNA: TGCGCCAGCAGCCAAGCAGTAGCGGGGAGCAATCAGCCCCAGCATTTT.